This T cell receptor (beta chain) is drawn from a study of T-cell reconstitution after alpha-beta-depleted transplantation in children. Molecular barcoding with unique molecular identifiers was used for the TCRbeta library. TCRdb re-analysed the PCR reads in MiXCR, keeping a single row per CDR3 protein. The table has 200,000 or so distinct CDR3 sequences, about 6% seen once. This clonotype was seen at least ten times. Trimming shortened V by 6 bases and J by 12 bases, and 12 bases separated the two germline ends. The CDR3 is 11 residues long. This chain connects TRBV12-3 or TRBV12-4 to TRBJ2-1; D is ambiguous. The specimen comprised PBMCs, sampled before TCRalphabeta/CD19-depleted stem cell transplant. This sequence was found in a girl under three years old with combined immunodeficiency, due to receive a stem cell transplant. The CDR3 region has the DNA TGTGCCAGCAGCTCCGTCGGCGTGCAGTTCTTC. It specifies CASSSVGVQFF.